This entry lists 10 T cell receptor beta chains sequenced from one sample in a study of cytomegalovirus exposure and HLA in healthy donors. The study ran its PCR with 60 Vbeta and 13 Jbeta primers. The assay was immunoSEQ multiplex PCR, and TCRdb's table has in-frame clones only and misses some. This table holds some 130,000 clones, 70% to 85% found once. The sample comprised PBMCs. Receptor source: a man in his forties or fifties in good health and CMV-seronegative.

The CDR3 sequence: CASSPLTITANTEAFF. The CDR3 region has the DNA TGTGCCAGCTCACCCTTAACGATTACAGCGAACACTGAAGCTTTCTTT. This sequence joins TRBV18 and TRBJ1-1; unclear D gene. V gave up 3 bases and J gave up 1 base, with 15 bases separating them. The CDR3 runs to 16 residues. The germline V gene has CDR1 KGHSH and CDR2 LQKENI.

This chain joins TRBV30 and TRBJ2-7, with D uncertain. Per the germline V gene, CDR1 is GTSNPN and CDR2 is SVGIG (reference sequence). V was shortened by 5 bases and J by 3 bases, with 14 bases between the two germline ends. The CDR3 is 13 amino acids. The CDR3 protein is CAWSLGDGYEQYF. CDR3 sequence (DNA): TGTGCCTGGTCACTTGGAGATGGCTACGAGCAGTACTTC.

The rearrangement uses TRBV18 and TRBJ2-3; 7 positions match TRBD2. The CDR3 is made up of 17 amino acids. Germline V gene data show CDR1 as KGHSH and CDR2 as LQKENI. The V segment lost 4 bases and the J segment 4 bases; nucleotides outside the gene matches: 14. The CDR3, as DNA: TGTGCCAGCTCACAGCGGACTAGGGGTGAATTTGCAGATACGCAGTATTTT. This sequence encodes CASSQRTRGEFADTQYF.

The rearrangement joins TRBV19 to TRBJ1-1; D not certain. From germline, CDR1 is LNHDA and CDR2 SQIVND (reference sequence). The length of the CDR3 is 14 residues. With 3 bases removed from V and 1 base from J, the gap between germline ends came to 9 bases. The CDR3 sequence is CASSIGGSNTEAFF. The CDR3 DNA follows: TGTGCCAGTAGTATCGGAGGTTCGAACACTGAAGCTTTCTTT. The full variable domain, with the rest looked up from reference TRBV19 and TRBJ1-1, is DGGITQSPKYLFRKEGQNVTLSCEQNLNHDAMYWYRQDPGQGLRLIYYSQIVNDFQKGDIAEGYSVSREKKESFPLTVTSAQKNPTAFYLCASSIGGSNTEAFFGQGTRLTVV.

CDR3 in DNA: TGTGCCAGTAGTACTCGGGGAAACACCATATATTTT. Protein product: CASSTRGNTIYF. The rearrangement joins TRBV19 to TRBJ1-3; D unclear. V was clipped by 4 bases and J by 4 bases, with 5 bases between them. The germline V gene has CDR1 LNHDA and CDR2 SQIVND (reference sequence). The CDR3 loop spans 12 amino acids. The full variable domain, its missing parts supplied by reference TRBV19 and TRBJ1-3, is DGGITQSPKYLFRKEGQNVTLSCEQNLNHDAMYWYRQDPGQGLRLIYYSQIVNDFQKGDIAEGYSVSREKKESFPLTVTSAQKNPTAFYLCASSTRGNTIYFGEGSWLTVV.

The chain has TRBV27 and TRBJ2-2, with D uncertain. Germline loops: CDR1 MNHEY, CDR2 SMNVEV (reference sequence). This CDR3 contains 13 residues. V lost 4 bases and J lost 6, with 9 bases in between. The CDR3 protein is CASSSGRSGELFF. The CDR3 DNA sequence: TGTGCCAGCAGTTCGGGTCGGTCCGGGGAGCTGTTTTTT.

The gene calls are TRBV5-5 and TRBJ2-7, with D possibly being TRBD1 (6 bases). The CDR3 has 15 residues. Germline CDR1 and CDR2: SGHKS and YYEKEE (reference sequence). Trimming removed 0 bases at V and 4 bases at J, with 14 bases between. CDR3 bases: TGTGCCAGCAGCTTGGTCAGGGGAGCATCGTACGAGCAGTACTTC. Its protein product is CASSLVRGASYEQYF.

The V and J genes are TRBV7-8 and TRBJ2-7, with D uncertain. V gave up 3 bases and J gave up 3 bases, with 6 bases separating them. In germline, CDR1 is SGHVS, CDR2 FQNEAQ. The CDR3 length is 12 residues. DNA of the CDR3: TGTGCCAGCAGCTTGTCCGTCTACGAGCAGTACTTC. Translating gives CASSLSVYEQYF.

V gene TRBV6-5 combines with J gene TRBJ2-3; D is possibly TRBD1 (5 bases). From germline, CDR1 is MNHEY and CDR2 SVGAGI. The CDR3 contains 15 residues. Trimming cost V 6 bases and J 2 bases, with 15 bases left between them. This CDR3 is CASSPSGHSTDTQYF. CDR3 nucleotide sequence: TGTGCCAGCAGCCCGTCAGGGCACTCCACAGATACGCAGTATTTT.

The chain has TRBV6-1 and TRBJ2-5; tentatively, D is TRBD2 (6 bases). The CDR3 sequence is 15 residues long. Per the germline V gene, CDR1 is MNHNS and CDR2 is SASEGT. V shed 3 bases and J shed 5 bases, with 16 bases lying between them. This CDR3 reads CASSDSLSGRETQYF. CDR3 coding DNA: TGTGCCAGCAGTGATTCACTTAGCGGTCGGGAGACCCAGTACTTC.